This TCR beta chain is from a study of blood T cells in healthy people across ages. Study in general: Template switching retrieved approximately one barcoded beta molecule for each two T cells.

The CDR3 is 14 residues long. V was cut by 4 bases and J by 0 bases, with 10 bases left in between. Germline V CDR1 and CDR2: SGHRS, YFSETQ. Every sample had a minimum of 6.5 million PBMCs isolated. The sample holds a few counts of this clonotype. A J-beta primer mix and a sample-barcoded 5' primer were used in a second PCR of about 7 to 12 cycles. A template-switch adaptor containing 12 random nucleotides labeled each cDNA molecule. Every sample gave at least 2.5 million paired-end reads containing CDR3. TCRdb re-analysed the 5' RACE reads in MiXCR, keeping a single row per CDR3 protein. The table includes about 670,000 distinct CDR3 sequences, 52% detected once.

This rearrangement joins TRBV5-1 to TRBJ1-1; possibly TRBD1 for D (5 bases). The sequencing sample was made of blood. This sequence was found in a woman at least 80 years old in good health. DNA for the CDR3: TGCGCCAGCAGCATCTCGGGGCTGAACACTGAAGCTTTCTTT. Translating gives CASSISGLNTEAFF.